This TCR beta chain is drawn from a study of T-cell memory formation after mild COVID-19. Study-level information: TCR clusters mostly belonged to single donors. Overall study results and limits: Balance between CD4 and CD8 was seen in clones contracting day 15 to 85, and a CD4+ lean was seen in later expanders. CD4+ contracting clones were found mainly in CM and EM, and CD8+ ones in EMRA.

With respect to this clonotype: Its antigen is as yet unknown.

The 5'RACE method, run with constant-segment primers, produced TCR alpha and TCR beta cDNA libraries (carrying sample barcodes and UMIs). MiXCR, applied by TCRdb to the 5' RACE reads, yields one record per CDR3 protein. The profile shows approximately 260,000 distinct CDR3 sequences, roughly 17% of them singletons. The length of the CDR3 is 15 residues. Germline V gene lookup returns CDR1 DFQATT and CDR2 SNEGSKA (reference sequence). V dropped 5 bases and J dropped 7; count of bases not matched to a gene: 13. The sequenced sample consisted of PBMCs or a T cell subset sorted from them (not recorded which). V usage is TRBV20-1 and J usage is TRBJ2-5, with 10 nucleotides matching TRBD2. The sequence derives from a man between 18 and 29 years old who had mild COVID-19 (a few samples of this study predate the infection). Cell type and time point are not known. In DNA form, the CDR3 reads TGCAGTGCTGTTATTACTAGCGGGGCGGGGGGGACCCAGTACTTC. It is translated as CSAVITSGAGGTQYF.